A single sample is the source of the 5 T cell receptor beta chains below, sequenced in a study of T cell responses to AZD1222 COVID-19 vaccine. Data came from immunoSEQ multiplex PCR; TCRdb stores just in-frame clones and leaves some out. The sample shows roughly 180,000 clones, approximately 90% of them seen only once. Specimen: peripheral blood, collected 28 days after the second AZD1222 dose. The source of these receptors is an adult who received the AZD1222 COVID-19 vaccine.

DNA for the CDR3: TGTGCCAGCAGCGCATTTGGCAGGGGGCGATTGAACACTGAAGCTTTCTTT. This encodes CASSAFGRGRLNTEAFF. The chain employs TRBV7-9 and TRBJ1-1, with 8 bases matching TRBD1. V was pared by 5 bases and J by 0 bases, with 11 bases of the junction left unmatched. Germline V lookup: CDR1 SEHNR, CDR2 FQNEAQ (reference sequence). This CDR3 contains 17 residues.

In DNA form, the CDR3 reads TGCGCCAGCAGCCAGGGCCCCCACGGCAGGCCAAACACTGAAGCTTTCTTT. Translated: CASSQGPHGRPNTEAFF. This chain connects TRBV4-1 to TRBJ1-1; no clear D. V lost 3 bases, J lost 2 bases, and 19 bases lay in between. CDR1 and CDR2 from the germline V gene are MGHRA and YSYEKL. The CDR3 loop spans 17 amino acids.

This clone was counted once. J is TRBJ2-5 and V is TRBV5-6; no definite D call. V gave up 5 bases and J gave up 9 bases, with 2 bases separating them. Germline CDR1 SGHDT, CDR2 YYEEEE. The CDR3 sequence is 8 residues long. In nucleotides, the CDR3 is TGTGCCAGCAGGGCCCAGTACTTC. Translating it yields CASRAQYF.

This chain uses TRBV28 with TRBJ1-2; maybe TRBD1 (6 bases). From germline, CDR1 is MDHEN and CDR2 SYDVKM. The CDR3 runs 13 residues. V was trimmed by 4 bases and J by 7 bases, leaving 13 bases between them. As DNA, the CDR3 is TGTGCCAGCAGTTCTCACAGGGTGGGTGGCTACACCTTC. Encoded protein: CASSSHRVGGYTF.

The J gene is TRBJ2-1, the V gene TRBV6-4, with 10 bases fitting TRBD2. The trim removed 6 bases at V and 6 bases at J, leaving 5 bases unmatched. Germline V CDR1 and CDR2: MRHNA, SNTAGT. The CDR3 is made up of 14 amino acids. CDR3 in DNA: TGTGCCAGCAGACTAAGCGGGAGGGCCAATGAGCAGTTCTTC. Its protein product is CASRLSGRANEQFF.